This T cell receptor (beta chain) stems from a study of blood T cell repertoires in COVID-19. Whole-study context: The United States, Italy and Spain provided the acute and convalescent COVID-19 samples. In each case, the material was cDNA or gDNA derived from T cells, B-cell-depleted T cells, or PBMCs.

Deletions cut 0 bases from V and 6 bases from J, with 7 bases between. This CDR3 has 14 amino acids. Germline V CDR1 and CDR2: SGHRS, YFSETQ. Under the authors' procedure: Reference gene primers were amplified, and this amplification served to estimate nucleated cell counts. Here immunoSEQ multiplex PCR was the method, and the copy in TCRdb shows in-frame clones only, minus some. That table furnishes V, J and clone size, whereas the DNA furnished D and trimming. The sample holds hundreds of thousands of clones, about nine tenths seen once. The receptor was isolated from a man aged 55 to 70 who had recovered from COVID-19. Sequences were obtained from peripheral blood. The V and J genes are TRBV5-1 and TRBJ1-6, with D perhaps TRBD1 (5 bases). The CDR3 nucleotides read TGCGCCAGCAGCTTGGGACAGAGTAATTCACCCCTCCACTTT. Translation gives CASSLGQSNSPLHF.